Here is one T cell receptor (beta chain) with its context. The antigen remains undetermined. The CDR3 consists of 14 residues. TCRdb's table, derived via immunoSEQ multiplex PCR, lists solely in-frame clones and lacks some. The sample has under 150,000 clones; approximately 81% are singletons. The record originates from a study of cytotoxic CD8 clonotypes in ibrutinib-treated CLL. Overall study context: Among responders, roughly 25 were partial and 2 complete; after median roughly 65 months, about 15 stayed remitted and approximately 12 progressed. Median treatment time before response sampling was over 9 months, range 6 to 36.

Findings and caveats of the study: Clonality climbed at ibrutinib response, then dropped toward baseline at progression.

J is TRBJ1-2 and V is TRBV21-1; the table's D gene call, TRBD1, was not cross checked with the DNA. TRBV21-1 is a pseudogene segment. The source of this sequence is a human donor with chronic lymphocytic leukemia. Sequenced material: PBMCs, taken after 24 months of ibrutinib treatment. CDR3 protein: CASSQPGQGRGYTF. CDR3 nucleotide sequence: TGTGCCAGCAGCCAACCTGGGCAGGGTCGTGGCTACACCTTC.